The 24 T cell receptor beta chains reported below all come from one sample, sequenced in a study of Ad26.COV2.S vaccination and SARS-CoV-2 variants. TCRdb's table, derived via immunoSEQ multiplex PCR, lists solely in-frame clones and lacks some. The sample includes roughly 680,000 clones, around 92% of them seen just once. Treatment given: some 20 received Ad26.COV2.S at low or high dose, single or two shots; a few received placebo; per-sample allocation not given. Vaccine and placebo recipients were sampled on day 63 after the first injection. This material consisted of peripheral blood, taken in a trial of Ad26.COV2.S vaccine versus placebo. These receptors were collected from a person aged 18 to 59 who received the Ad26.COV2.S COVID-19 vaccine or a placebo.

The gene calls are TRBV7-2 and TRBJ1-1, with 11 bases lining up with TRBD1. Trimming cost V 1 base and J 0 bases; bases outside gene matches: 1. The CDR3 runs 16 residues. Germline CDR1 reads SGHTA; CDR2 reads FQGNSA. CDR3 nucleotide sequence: TGTGCCAGCAGCTTAGGGACAGGGGGCTTGAACACTGAAGCTTTCTTT. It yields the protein CASSLGTGGLNTEAFF.

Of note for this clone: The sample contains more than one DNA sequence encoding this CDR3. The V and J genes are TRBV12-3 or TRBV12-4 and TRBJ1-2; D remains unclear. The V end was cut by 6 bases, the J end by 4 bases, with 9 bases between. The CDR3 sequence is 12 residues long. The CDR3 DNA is TGTGCCAGCAGCCGGGGAACCTATGGCTACACCTTC. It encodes CASSRGTYGYTF.

Written as DNA, the CDR3 is TGTGCCAGCAGCCGCAGGACTAGCGGGGGGGTGACCTACGAGCAGTACTTC. Translation: CASSRRTSGGVTYEQYF. The chain links TRBV11-2 to TRBJ2-7, with 15 bases fitting TRBD2. Trimming cost V 5 bases and J 2 bases; bases outside gene matches: 7. The germline gives CDR1 SGHAT, CDR2 FQNNGV. The CDR3 covers 17 residues.

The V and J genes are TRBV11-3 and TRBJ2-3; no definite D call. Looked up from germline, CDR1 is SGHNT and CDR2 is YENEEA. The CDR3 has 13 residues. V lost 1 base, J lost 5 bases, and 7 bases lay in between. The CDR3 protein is CASSLGVGDTQYF. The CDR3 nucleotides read TGTGCCAGCAGCTTAGGGGTGGGAGATACGCAGTATTTT.

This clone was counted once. This chain's CDR3 is CAWSLAGAGELFF. The DNA for the CDR3 is TGTGCCTGGAGTCTAGCGGGAGCCGGGGAGCTGTTTTTT. This chain uses TRBV30 with TRBJ2-2, with TRBD2 identical over 10 bases. The length of the CDR3 is 13 residues. CDR1 is GTSNPN, CDR2 SVGIG, per germline (reference sequence). V shed 2 bases, J shed 6 bases, and the junction held 0 bases outside the gene matches.

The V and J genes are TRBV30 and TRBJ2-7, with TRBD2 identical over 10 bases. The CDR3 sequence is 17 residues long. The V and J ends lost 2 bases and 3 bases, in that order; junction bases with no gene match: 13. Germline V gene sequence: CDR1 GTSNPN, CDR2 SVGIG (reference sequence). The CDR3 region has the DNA TGTGCCTGGAGTATAGCGGGGGGCAGGGGTCGTTTCTACGAGCAGTACTTC. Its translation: CAWSIAGGRGRFYEQYF.

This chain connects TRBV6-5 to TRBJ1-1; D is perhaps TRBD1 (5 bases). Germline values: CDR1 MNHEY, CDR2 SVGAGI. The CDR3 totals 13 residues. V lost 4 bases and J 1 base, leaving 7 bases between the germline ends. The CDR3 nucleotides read TGTGCCAGCAGTTGGGACCAGAACACTGAAGCTTTCTTT. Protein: CASSWDQNTEAFF.

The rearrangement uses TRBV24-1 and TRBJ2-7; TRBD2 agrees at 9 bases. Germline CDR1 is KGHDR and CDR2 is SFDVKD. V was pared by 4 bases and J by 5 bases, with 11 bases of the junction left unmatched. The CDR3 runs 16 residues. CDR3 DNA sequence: TGTGCCACCAGTGACCCCAATAGCGGGAGAGAGGACGAGCAGTACTTC. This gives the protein CATSDPNSGREDEQYF.

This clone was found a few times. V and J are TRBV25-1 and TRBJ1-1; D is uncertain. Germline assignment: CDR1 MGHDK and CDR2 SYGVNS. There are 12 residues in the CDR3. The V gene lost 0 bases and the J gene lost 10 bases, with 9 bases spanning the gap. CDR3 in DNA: TGTGCCAGCAGTGAATATTTCGGCGCAGCTTTCTTT. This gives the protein CASSEYFGAAFF.

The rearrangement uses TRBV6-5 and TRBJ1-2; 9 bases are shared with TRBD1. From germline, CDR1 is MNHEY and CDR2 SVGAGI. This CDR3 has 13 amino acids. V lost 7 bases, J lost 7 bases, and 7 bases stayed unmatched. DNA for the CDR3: TGTGCCAGCACCCCCCGGGACAGGGCTGGCTACACCTTC. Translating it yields CASTPRDRAGYTF.

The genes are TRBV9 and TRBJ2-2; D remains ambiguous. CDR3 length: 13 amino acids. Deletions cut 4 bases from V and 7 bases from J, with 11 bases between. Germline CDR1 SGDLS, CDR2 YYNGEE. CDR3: CASSIGPGGELFF. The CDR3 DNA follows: TGTGCCAGCAGCATTGGACCGGGCGGGGAGCTGTTTTTT.

This CDR3 reads CASSFAGGAGETQYF. The CDR3 region has the DNA TGTGCCAGCAGCTTCGCCGGCGGGGCCGGGGAGACCCAGTACTTC. The J gene is TRBJ2-5, the V gene TRBV7-2, with TRBD2 as a possible D gene (6 bases). The CDR3 runs to 15 residues. V gave up 3 bases and J gave up 5 bases, with 16 bases separating them. Germline-derived CDR1 and CDR2 are SGHTA and FQGNSA.

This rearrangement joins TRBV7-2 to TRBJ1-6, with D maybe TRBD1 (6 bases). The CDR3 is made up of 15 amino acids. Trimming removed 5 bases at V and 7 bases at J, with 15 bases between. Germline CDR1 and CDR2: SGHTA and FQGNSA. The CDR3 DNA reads TGTGCCAGCAGCCAACAGGGTAGTGGGAATTCACCCCTCCACTTT. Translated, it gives CASSQQGSGNSPLHF.

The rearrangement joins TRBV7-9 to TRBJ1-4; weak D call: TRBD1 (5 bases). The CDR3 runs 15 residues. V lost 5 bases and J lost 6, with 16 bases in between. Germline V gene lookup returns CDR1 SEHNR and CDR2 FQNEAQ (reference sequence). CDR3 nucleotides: TGTGCCAGCAGCCGAGTGGCAGGGCGCGATGAAAAACTGTTTTTT. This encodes CASSRVAGRDEKLFF.

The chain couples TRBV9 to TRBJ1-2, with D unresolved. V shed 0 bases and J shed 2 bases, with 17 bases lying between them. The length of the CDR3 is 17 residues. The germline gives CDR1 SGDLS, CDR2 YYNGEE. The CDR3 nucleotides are TGTGCCAGCAGCGTAGGAGGCTTGGGCACTTTAAACTATGGCTACACCTTC. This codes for CASSVGGLGTLNYGYTF.

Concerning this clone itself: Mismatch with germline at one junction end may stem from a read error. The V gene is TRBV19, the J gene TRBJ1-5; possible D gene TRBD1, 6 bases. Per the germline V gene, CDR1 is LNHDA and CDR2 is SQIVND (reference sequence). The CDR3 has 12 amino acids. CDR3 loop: CASSIEGGRPIF. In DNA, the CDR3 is TGTGCCAGTAGTATTGAGGGGGGACGTCCCATTTTT.

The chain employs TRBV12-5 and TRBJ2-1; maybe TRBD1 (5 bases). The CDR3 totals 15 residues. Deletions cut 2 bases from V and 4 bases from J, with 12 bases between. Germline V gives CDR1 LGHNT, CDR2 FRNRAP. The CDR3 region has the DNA TGTGCTAGTGGTTTGTGGGATGGACAATACAATGAGCAGTTCTTC. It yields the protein CASGLWDGQYNEQFF. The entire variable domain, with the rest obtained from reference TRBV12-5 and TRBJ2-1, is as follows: DARVTQTPRHKVTEMGQEVTMRCQPILGHNTVFWYRQTMMQGLELLAYFRNRAPLDDSGMPKDRFSAEMPDATLATLKIQPSEPRDSAVYFCASGLWDGQYNEQFFGPGTRLTVL.

CDR3 residues: CSQWVNNEQFF. CDR3 nucleotides: TGCAGCCAGTGGGTAAACAATGAGCAGTTCTTC. This chain connects TRBV20-1 to TRBJ2-1; D is uncertain. Per the germline V gene, CDR1 is DFQATT and CDR2 is SNEGSKA (reference sequence). CDR3 length: 11 residues.

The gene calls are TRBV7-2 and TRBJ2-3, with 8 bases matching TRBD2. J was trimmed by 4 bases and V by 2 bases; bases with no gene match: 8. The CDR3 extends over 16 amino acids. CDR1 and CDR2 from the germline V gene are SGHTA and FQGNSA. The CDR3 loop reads CASSLQRERSSDTQYF. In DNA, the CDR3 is TGTGCCAGCAGCTTACAGCGGGAGAGGTCCTCAGATACGCAGTATTTT.

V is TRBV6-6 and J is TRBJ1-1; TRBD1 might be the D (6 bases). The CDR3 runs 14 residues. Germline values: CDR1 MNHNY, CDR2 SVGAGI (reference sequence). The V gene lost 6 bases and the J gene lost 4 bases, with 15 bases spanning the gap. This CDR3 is CASRPRGGGTEAFF. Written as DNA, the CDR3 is TGTGCCAGCAGGCCCCGAGGGGGTGGCACTGAAGCTTTCTTT.

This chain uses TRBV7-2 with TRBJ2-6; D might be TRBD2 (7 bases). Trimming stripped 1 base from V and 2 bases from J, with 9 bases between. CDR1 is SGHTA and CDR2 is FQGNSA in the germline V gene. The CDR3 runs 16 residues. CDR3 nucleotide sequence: TGTGCCAGCAGCTTAGTGGGGGGGCCTGGGGCCAACGTCCTGACTTTC. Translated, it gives CASSLVGGPGANVLTF. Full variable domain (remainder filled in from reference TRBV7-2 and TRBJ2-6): GAGVSQSPSNKVTEKGKDVELRCDPISGHTALYWYRQSLGQGLEFLIYFQGNSAPDKSGLPSDRFSAERTGGSVSTLTIQRTQQEDSAVYLCASSLVGGPGANVLTFGAGSRLTVL.

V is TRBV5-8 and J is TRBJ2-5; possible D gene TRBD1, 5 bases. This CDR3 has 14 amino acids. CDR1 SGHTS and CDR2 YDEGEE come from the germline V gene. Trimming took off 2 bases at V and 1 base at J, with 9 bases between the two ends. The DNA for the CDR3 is TGTGCCAGCAGCTTCAGGGCCTTCCAAGAGACCCAGTACTTC. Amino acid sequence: CASSFRAFQETQYF.

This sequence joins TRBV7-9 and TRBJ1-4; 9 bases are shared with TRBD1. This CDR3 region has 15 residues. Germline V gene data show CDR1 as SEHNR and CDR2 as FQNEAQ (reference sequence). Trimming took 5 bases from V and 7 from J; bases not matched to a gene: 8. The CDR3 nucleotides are TGTGCCAGCAGCCGCACAGGGGGCGCGACTGAAAAACTGTTTTTT. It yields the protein CASSRTGGATEKLFF. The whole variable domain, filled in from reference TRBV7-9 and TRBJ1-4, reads DTGVSQNPRHKITKRGQNVTFRCDPISEHNRLYWYRQTLGQGPEFLTYFQNEAQLEKSRLLSDRFSAERPKGSFSTLEIQRTEQGDSAMYLCASSRTGGATEKLFFGSGTQLSVL.

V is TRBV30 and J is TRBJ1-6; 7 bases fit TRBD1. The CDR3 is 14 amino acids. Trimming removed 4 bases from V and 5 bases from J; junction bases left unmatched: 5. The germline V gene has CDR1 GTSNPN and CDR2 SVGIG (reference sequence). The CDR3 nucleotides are TGTGCCTGGACAGGGGGGAGGAATAATTCACCCCTCCACTTT. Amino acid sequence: CAWTGGRNNSPLHF.